Below, 15 T cell receptor beta chains from the same sample are listed, as sequenced in a study of CD8+ T cells in alopecia areata. Extracted from the samples, RNA was reverse transcribed into cDNA to serve as the sequencing template. Assay: immunoSEQ multiplex PCR; the TCRdb copy retains only in-frame clones and omits some. The top ten hold roughly 5% of the sample, which has about 200,000 clones, roughly 56% seen once. What was sequenced was CD8+ T cells sorted from blood. The receptors were sampled from a human donor in good health.

This rearrangement joins TRBV29-1 to TRBJ1-1; D possibly corresponds to TRBD1 (6 bases). Trimming pared 7 bases from V and 7 bases from J, leaving 16 bases between. The CDR3 extends over 12 amino acids. Germline CDR1 SQVTM, CDR2 ANQGSEA. The CDR3 protein is CSANREPYEAFF. The DNA for the CDR3 is TGCAGCGCTAACAGGGAACCCTATGAAGCTTTCTTT.

The chain employs TRBV29-1 and TRBJ1-4; D unclear. Between the trimmed V and J ends, which lost 7 bases and 2 bases, there was a span of 5 bases. CDR3 length: 11 residues. In germline, CDR1 is SQVTM, CDR2 ANQGSEA. CDR3 sequence (DNA): TGCAGCGCCCTGACTAATGAAAAACTGTTTTTT. Its protein is CSALTNEKLFF.

This clone was detected only a few times. This sequence joins TRBV5-6 and TRBJ2-5, with 12 bases identical to TRBD2. The V and J ends lost 3 bases and 3 bases, in that order; junction bases with no gene match: 3. Germline CDR1 reads SGHDT; CDR2 reads YYEEEE. CDR3 size: 15 residues. CDR3 region: CASSWGLAGEETQYF. The CDR3 DNA reads as TGTGCCAGCAGCTGGGGACTAGCGGGCGAAGAGACCCAGTACTTC.

This clone has a handful of counts. The chain links TRBV9 to TRBJ2-3; D ambiguous. Germline V CDR1 and CDR2: SGDLS, YYNGEE. Trimming cost V 4 bases and J 2 bases, with 5 bases left between them. The CDR3 spans 12 residues. The CDR3 here is CASSTFTDTQYF. CDR3 sequence (DNA): TGTGCCAGCAGCACCTTCACAGATACGCAGTATTTT.

V is TRBV5-1 and J is TRBJ2-7; 7 nucleotides agree with TRBD2. After removal of 3 bases from V and 1 base from J, the junction contained 10 bases not matched to a gene. This CDR3 region has 16 residues. Germline values: CDR1 SGHRS, CDR2 YFSETQ. In nucleotides, the CDR3 is TGCGCCAGCAGCTCCGGGGAGGGAATGGGGTCCTACGAGCAGTACTTC. Translated, it gives CASSSGEGMGSYEQYF.

The rearrangement uses TRBV30 and TRBJ1-2, with D uncertain. This CDR3 region has 12 residues. V shed 4 bases and J shed 2 bases, with 8 bases lying between them. Looked up from germline, CDR1 is GTSNPN and CDR2 is SVGIG (reference sequence). CDR3 nucleotides: TGTGCCTGGACAGCCCAGAACTATGGCTACACCTTC. Its protein is CAWTAQNYGYTF.

J is TRBJ1-2 and V is TRBV29-1; unclear D gene. The CDR3 is 11 residues long. Germline lookup yields CDR1 SQVTM and CDR2 ANQGSEA. Trimming removed 4 bases from V and 4 bases from J, with 7 bases in between. The CDR3, as DNA: TGCAGCGTTGTGCAGATCTATGGCTACACCTTC. The encoded protein is CSVVQIYGYTF.

J is TRBJ2-7 and V is TRBV5-4; 8 nucleotides align to TRBD1. The V and J ends lost 4 bases and 2 bases, in that order; junction bases with no gene match: 8. This CDR3 spans 15 amino acids. Germline V gene lookup returns CDR1 SGHNT and CDR2 YYREEE (reference sequence). This chain's CDR3 is CASSQNGDRPYEQYF. The DNA of the CDR3 is TGTGCCAGCAGCCAAAACGGGGACAGGCCCTACGAGCAGTACTTC.

This sequence joins TRBV19 and TRBJ2-1; unclear D gene. The CDR3 totals 13 residues. Germline CDR1 is LNHDA and CDR2 is SQIVND (reference sequence). V was pared by 5 bases and J by 1 base, with 6 bases between. The DNA of the CDR3 is TGTGCCAGTAGTTGGGATTCCTACAATGAGCAGTTCTTC. It specifies CASSWDSYNEQFF.

The chain employs TRBV5-1 and TRBJ2-2, with 8 bases fitting TRBD2. V was pared by 5 bases and J by 7 bases, with 4 bases of the junction left unmatched. The CDR3 covers 13 residues. The germline gives CDR1 SGHRS, CDR2 YFSETQ. The CDR3: CASRSGGGGELFF. The CDR3, as DNA: TGCGCCAGCAGAAGCGGGGGAGGCGGGGAGCTGTTTTTT.

The rearrangement uses TRBV29-1 and TRBJ1-1, with D maybe TRBD1 (6 bases). V lost 7 bases and J lost 0, with 15 bases in between. Germline V gene lookup returns CDR1 SQVTM and CDR2 ANQGSEA. The CDR3 is made up of 14 amino acids. CDR3 nucleotides: TGCAGCGCCGCGGCGGCAGGGGTGAACACTGAAGCTTTCTTT. Translated, it gives CSAAAAGVNTEAFF.

V is TRBV5-6 and J is TRBJ2-7; perhaps TRBD1 as D (5 bases). Germline CDR1 and CDR2: SGHDT and YYEEEE. CDR3 length: 13 amino acids. Trimming took 4 bases from V and 5 from J, leaving 13 bases between them. The CDR3 nucleotides are TGTGCCAGCAGCCTCCAACAGGACGACGAGCAGTACTTC. Translation: CASSLQQDDEQYF.

The CDR3 sequence is CAWSVTGMNTEAFF. CDR3 nucleotide sequence: TGTGCCTGGAGTGTCACGGGAATGAACACTGAAGCTTTCTTT. V usage is TRBV30 and J usage is TRBJ1-1; D gene uncertain. The germline V gene has CDR1 GTSNPN and CDR2 SVGIG (reference sequence). Trimming removed 0 bases at V and 0 bases at J, with 8 bases between. This CDR3 region has 14 residues.

This clone has just one count. The chain has TRBV15 and TRBJ2-6; tentatively, D is TRBD1 or TRBD2 (5 bases each). CDR1 LNHNV and CDR2 YYDKDF come from the germline V gene (reference sequence). Trimming stripped 1 base from V and 2 bases from J, with 6 bases between. CDR3 size: 15 residues. This chain's CDR3 is CATSRVGAGANVLTF. The CDR3 region has the DNA TGTGCCACCAGCAGAGTGGGGGCTGGGGCCAACGTCCTGACTTTC.

This clone appeared a few times. The chain employs TRBV27 and TRBJ1-1; 8 bases agree with TRBD1. The CDR3 totals 16 residues. Germline values: CDR1 MNHEY, CDR2 SMNVEV (reference sequence). V trimming: 3 bases; J trimming: 0 bases; junction bases outside the gene matches: 6. CDR3 DNA sequence: TGTGCCAGCAGTTTCGGGACAGGTACTATGAACACTGAAGCTTTCTTT. It encodes CASSFGTGTMNTEAFF.